Shown below are 14 T cell receptor beta chains from a single sample sequenced in a study of T cell clonotyping in hematopoietic cell transplantation. The assay was immunoSEQ multiplex PCR, and TCRdb's table has in-frame clones only and misses some. The table shows 20,000 to 30,000 clones, with 84% occurring only once. Time point indicated: recipient sample about 28 days before transplant, after cytoreduction. The specimen was peripheral blood mononuclear cells, collected before stem cell transplant. The receptors stem from a woman aged 60-75 years with acute myeloid leukemia. Some clones in this sample may be carry-over from other donors' samples.

The CDR3 spells CASSLSWDRRTDTQYF. DNA for the CDR3: TGTGCCAGCAGCTTATCCTGGGACAGGCGCACAGATACGCAGTATTTT. The rearrangement joins TRBV11-1 to TRBJ2-3; 8 bases align to TRBD1. Losses at the gene ends were 2 bases for V and 1 base for J; bases not matched to a gene: 5. The CDR3 is 16 residues long. The V gene's germline CDR1 is SGHAT and CDR2 FQDESV (reference sequence).

This chain joins TRBV28 and TRBJ1-5; 9 bases line up with TRBD1. The CDR3 spans 13 residues. Germline CDR1 MDHEN, CDR2 SYDVKM. V gave up 8 bases and J gave up 5 bases; unmatched junction bases: 4. The CDR3 here is CASGWTGDQPQHF. CDR3 sequence (DNA): TGTGCCAGCGGCTGGACAGGGGATCAGCCCCAGCATTTT.

Within the sample, this clone is medium-sized. V usage is TRBV9 and J usage is TRBJ1-1; D not resolved. CDR3 length: 13 residues. Between the trimmed V and J ends, which lost 6 bases and 5 bases, there was a span of 14 bases. The germline CDR1 and CDR2 sequences are SGDLS and YYNGEE. In DNA form, the CDR3 reads TGTGCCAGCACCGGGCGGGGAGGGACTGAAGCTTTCTTT. Its protein product is CASTGRGGTEAFF.

This chain connects TRBV19 to TRBJ2-5; 9 nucleotides line up with TRBD1. Germline CDR1 LNHDA, CDR2 SQIVND (reference sequence). The CDR3 consists of 14 residues. V gave up 5 bases and J gave up 2 bases; unmatched junction bases: 3. The CDR3 loop reads CASSQDRGQETQYF. The CDR3 coding sequence is TGTGCCAGTAGTCAGGACAGGGGTCAAGAGACCCAGTACTTC.

V gene TRBV7-2 combines with J gene TRBJ1-5; D is possibly TRBD1 (6 bases). V lost 5 bases, J lost 5 bases, and 13 bases lay in between. The CDR3 consists of 14 residues. Germline-derived CDR1 and CDR2 are SGHTA and FQGNSA. The CDR3 protein is CASSLTGSDQPQHF. The CDR3 nucleotides read TGTGCCAGCAGCCTCACAGGGTCTGATCAGCCCCAGCATTTT.

This clone was found once. The V and J genes are TRBV5-1 and TRBJ1-5; D is unclear. CDR3 length: 16 residues. From germline, CDR1 is SGHRS and CDR2 YFSETQ. The V gene lost 4 bases and the J gene lost 1 base, with 15 bases spanning the gap. The CDR3, as DNA: TGCGCCAGCAGCCCGGACGGATCCCCCAGCAATCAGCCCCAGCATTTT. Its protein product is CASSPDGSPSNQPQHF.

Turning to this clone: One end of the junction does not line up with germline, which may come from a read error. V gene TRBV7-7 combines with J gene TRBJ1-4; D perhaps matches TRBD1 (5 bases). The CDR3 consists of 14 residues. Germline V gene data show CDR1 as SSHAT and CDR2 as FNYEAQ (reference sequence). This chain's CDR3 is CASSPGQRGEKLFF. The CDR3 DNA sequence: TGTGCTAGCAGCCCCGGACAAAGGGGTGAAAAACTGTTTTTT. The complete variable domain, with remaining parts taken from reference TRBV7-7 and TRBJ1-4, reads GAGVSQSPRYKVTKRGQDVTLRCDPISSHATLYWYQQALGQGPEFLTYFNYEAQPDKSGLPSDRFSAERPEGSISTLTIQRTEQRDSAMYRCASSPGQRGEKLFFGSGTQLSVL.

This clone was picked up a small number of times. The V gene is TRBV9, the J gene TRBJ1-5, with D perhaps TRBD1 (5 bases). This CDR3 region has 15 residues. Trimming stripped 0 bases from V and 7 bases from J, with 14 bases between. From germline, CDR1 is SGDLS and CDR2 YYNGEE. The CDR3 is CASSVESGEGQPQHF. The CDR3 DNA reads as TGTGCCAGCAGCGTAGAGTCGGGGGAAGGGCAGCCCCAGCATTTT.

The gene calls are TRBV19 and TRBJ1-2; D perhaps matches TRBD1 (5 bases). CDR1 and CDR2 (germline): LNHDA, SQIVND (reference sequence). The CDR3 totals 14 residues. Trimming left V 7 bases short and J 7 bases short, with 19 bases between. The CDR3 spells CASTPRGQPGGYTF. In nucleotides, the CDR3 is TGTGCCAGTACCCCAAGGGGCCAGCCGGGTGGCTACACCTTC.

The gene calls are TRBV5-6 and TRBJ2-1; TRBD2 matches at 13 bases. CDR3 length: 16 residues. Germline V CDR1 and CDR2: SGHDT, YYEEEE. V was pared by 4 bases and J by 6 bases, with 7 bases of the junction left unmatched. The CDR3 bases are TGTGCCAGCAGCCTTGGACTAGCGGGAGTAGGCAATGAGCAGTTCTTC. Its translation is CASSLGLAGVGNEQFF. The variable domain in full, completed from reference TRBV5-6 and TRBJ2-1, reads DAGVTQSPTHLIKTRGQQVTLRCSPKSGHDTVSWYQQALGQGPQFIFQYYEEEERQRGNFPDRFSGHQFPNYSSELNVNALLLGDSALYLCASSLGLAGVGNEQFFGPGTRLTVL.

The V and J genes are TRBV14 and TRBJ2-7; D is undetermined. CDR1 SGHDN and CDR2 FVKESK come from the germline V gene. Trimming pared 3 bases from V and 1 base from J, leaving 7 bases between. This CDR3 is 13 amino acids long. CDR3 sequence (DNA): TGTGCCAGCAGCCAGTTGATGTCCTACGAGCAGTACTTC. It codes for CASSQLMSYEQYF. Complete variable domain (other parts from reference TRBV14 and TRBJ2-7): EAGVTQFPSHSVIEKGQTVTLRCDPISGHDNLYWYRRVMGKEIKFLLHFVKESKQDESGMPNNRFLAERTGGTYSTLKVQPAELEDSGVYFCASSQLMSYEQYFGPGTRLTVT.

J is TRBJ2-4 and V is TRBV19; D possibly corresponds to TRBD1 (5 bases). The length of the CDR3 is 17 residues. The V end lost 1 base, the J end lost 5 bases, and 18 bases lay between the germline ends. In germline, CDR1 is LNHDA, CDR2 SQIVND (reference sequence). The CDR3 DNA is TGTGCCAGTAGTATAGGCGCAGCAGGGAACCTTCAAAACATTCAGTACTTC. Amino acids: CASSIGAAGNLQNIQYF.

The chain recombines TRBV7-9 with TRBJ1-1, with 8 positions matching TRBD1. This CDR3 is built from 14 residues. V was pared by 5 bases and J by 4 bases, with 6 bases of the junction left unmatched. Germline loops: CDR1 SEHNR, CDR2 FQNEAQ (reference sequence). Here the CDR3 DNA reads TGTGCCAGCAGCGTGACAGGGGAGGTCACTGAAGCTTTCTTT. Translation: CASSVTGEVTEAFF.

This chain uses TRBV5-6 with TRBJ1-5; D unresolved. CDR3 length: 14 residues. Germline-derived CDR1 and CDR2 are SGHDT and YYEEEE. V was shortened by 1 base and J by 6 bases, with 11 bases between the two germline ends. The CDR3 nucleotides are TGTGCCAGCAGCTTGCTCCAGGACGGTCAGCCCCAGCATTTT. Protein sequence: CASSLLQDGQPQHF.